This record concerns one TCR beta chain sequence. As yet, its antigen is unknown. The treatment denotes: around 19 received Ad26.COV2.S at low or high dose, single or two shots; about 5 received placebo; per-sample allocation not given. Samples were taken on day 63 after the first vaccine or placebo injection. Whoever gave the sample was an adult aged 18-55 years in Boston. Libraries were prepared by immunoSEQ multiplex PCR; TCRdb keeps only in-frame clonotypes and omits some of them. Altogether 510,000 or so clones are present, approximately 90% being singletons, with the ten largest covering 10% to 15%. The data are from a study of Ad26.COV2.S vaccination and SARS-CoV-2 variants. The study's findings and limits: Considerable breadth of spike-specific CD8+ and CD4+ T cell responses has reportedly been documented following vaccination. The TCR breadth and depth analyses may have produced an underestimate of total T cell responses.

The trim removed 8 bases at V and 4 bases at J, leaving 11 bases unmatched. Germline CDR1 and CDR2: ENHRY and SYGVKD. This CDR3 is 15 amino acids long. The rearrangement uses TRBV10-3 and TRBJ1-5; 7 nucleotides align to TRBD1. The specimen comprised peripheral blood, sampled in a trial of Ad26.COV2.S vaccine versus placebo. The receptor was derived from a person aged 18-60 years who received the Ad26.COV2.S COVID-19 vaccine or a placebo. The CDR3 region has the DNA TGTGCCATCCGGGACGCAGGGGGTTGGAATCAGCCCCAGCATTTT. Encoded protein: CAIRDAGGWNQPQHF.